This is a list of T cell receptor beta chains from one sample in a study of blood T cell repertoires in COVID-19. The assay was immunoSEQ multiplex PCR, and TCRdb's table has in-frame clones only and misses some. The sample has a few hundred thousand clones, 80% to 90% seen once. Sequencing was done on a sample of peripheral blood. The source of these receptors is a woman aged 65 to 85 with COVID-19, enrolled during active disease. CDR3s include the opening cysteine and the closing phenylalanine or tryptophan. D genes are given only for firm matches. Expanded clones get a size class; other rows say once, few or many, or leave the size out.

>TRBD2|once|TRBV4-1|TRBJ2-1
TGCGCCAGCAGCCAAACCTCGGGAGGCAGATACAATGAGCAGTTCTTC
CASSQTSGGRYNEQFF
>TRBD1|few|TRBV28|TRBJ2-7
TGTGCCAGCTCCGGGACAGGACAATACGAGCAGTACTTC
CASSGTGQYEQYF
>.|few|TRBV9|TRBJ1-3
TGTGCCAGCAGCGTATACACAGGGGGAAACACCATATATTTT
CASSVYTGGNTIYF
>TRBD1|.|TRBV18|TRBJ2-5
TGTGCCAGCTCACCAAACAGGGGAAGAGAGACCCAGTACTTC
CASSPNRGRETQYF
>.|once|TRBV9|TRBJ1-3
TGTGCCAGCAGCGTAGGAGATGGAAACACCATATATTTT
CASSVGDGNTIYF
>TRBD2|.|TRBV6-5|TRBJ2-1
TGTGCCAGCAGACAAGGACTAGCGGGGGTGCAGTTCTTC
CASRQGLAGVQFF
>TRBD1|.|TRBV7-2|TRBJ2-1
TGTGCCAGCAGTGTGGGACAGGGGACTTACAATGAGCAGTTCTTC
CASSVGQGTYNEQFF
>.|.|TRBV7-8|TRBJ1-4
TGTGCCAGCACCACGACAGCAACTAATGAAAAACTGTTTTTT
CASTTTATNEKLFF
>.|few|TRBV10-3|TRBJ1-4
TGTGCCATCTCGGGAGCAACTAATGAAAAACTGTTTTTT
CAISGATNEKLFF
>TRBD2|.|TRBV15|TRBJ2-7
TGTGCCACCAGCAGAGAGTTAAGCGGGAGGCTCTTCTCCTACGAGCAGTACTTC
CATSRELSGRLFSYEQYF
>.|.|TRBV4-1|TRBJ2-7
TGCGCCAGCAGCCGGCGGTCGGAGGGCTACGAGCAGTACTTC
CASSRRSEGYEQYF
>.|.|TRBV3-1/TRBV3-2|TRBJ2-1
TGTGCCAGCAGCCTGGAGCGGGCCTCCTACAATGAGCAGTTCTTC
CASSLERASYNEQFF
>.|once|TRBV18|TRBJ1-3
TGTGCCAGCTCACCAGCCAGGGACTCTGGAAACACCATATATTTT
CASSPARDSGNTIYF
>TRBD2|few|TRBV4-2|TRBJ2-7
TGTGCCAGCAGCCAAGGGGGGGAGCGGGGCTCCTACGAGCAGTACTTC
CASSQGGERGSYEQYF
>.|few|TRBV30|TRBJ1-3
TGTGCCTGGGACCCCTCCTTCGGCTCTGGAAACACCATATATTTT
CAWDPSFGSGNTIYF
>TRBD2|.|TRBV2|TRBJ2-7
TGTGCCAGCAAAAGAAGAGCGGGAGATGTCAACGAGCAGTACTTC
CASKRRAGDVNEQYF
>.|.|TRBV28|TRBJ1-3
TGTGCCAGCAGCCTCCTCCCCTCTGGAAACACCATATATTTT
CASSLLPSGNTIYF
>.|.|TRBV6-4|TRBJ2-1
TGTGCCAGCAGCGCCTACACAGCCAATGAGCAGTTCTTC
CASSAYTANEQFF
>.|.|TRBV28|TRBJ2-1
TGTGCCGTCCGGGACTCTCCTTCAGAGGAGCAGTTCTTC
CAVRDSPSEEQFF
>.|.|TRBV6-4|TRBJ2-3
TGTGCCAGCAGTGAAAGGGGAGGAGTAGCGACAGATACGCAGTATTTT
CASSERGGVATDTQYF
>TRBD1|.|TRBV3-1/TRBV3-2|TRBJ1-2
TGTGCCAGCAGCCAAAAGGACAGGGGCTACACCTTC
CASSQKDRGYTF
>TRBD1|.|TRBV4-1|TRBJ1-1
TGCGCCAGCAGACGAGGGACAGGGGAAATGAACACTGAAGCTTTCTTT
CASRRGTGEMNTEAFF
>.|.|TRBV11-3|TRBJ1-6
TGTGCCAGCAGCTTTTCGGGTTATAATTCACCCCTCCACTTT
CASSFSGYNSPLHF
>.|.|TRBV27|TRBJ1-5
TGTGCCAGCAGTTTTAAGACTGGACAGCCCCAGCATTTT
CASSFKTGQPQHF
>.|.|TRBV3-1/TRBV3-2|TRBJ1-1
TGTGCCAGCAGCCAGGACACCTCCAGCACTGGGGCTTTCTTT
CASSQDTSSTGAFF
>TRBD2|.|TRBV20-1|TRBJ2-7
TGCAGTGCTAGTCCTCTAGCGGGAGCCCGGTACTTC
CSASPLAGARYF
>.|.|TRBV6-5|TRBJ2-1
TGTGCCAGCAGTTCCTTCGGGCGGAGGGCCGTCCATGAGCAGTTCTTC
CASSSFGRRAVHEQFF
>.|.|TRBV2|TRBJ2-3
TGTGCCGGTTCTACCGAGGCTCCAGATACGCAGTATTTT
CAGSTEAPDTQYF
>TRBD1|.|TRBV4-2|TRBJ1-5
TGTGCCAGCAGCCGAACACAGGGGAATCAGCCCCAGCATTTT
CASSRTQGNQPQHF
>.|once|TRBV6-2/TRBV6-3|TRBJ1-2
TGTGCCAGCAGTTACGCCTCGCAGGGATACTATGGCTACACCTTC
CASSYASQGYYGYTF